This entry concerns a single T cell receptor beta chain. The clone's antigen remains unknown. The record originates from a study of T cells expressing NK-cell markers (dated by TCRdb to the early 2020s). Background on the whole study: In sorted CD3+CD56+NKG2C+, CD3+CD56+NKG2C- and CD3+CD56-NKG2C+ T-cell subsets from several donors, TCR beta-chain repertoires were profiled. The libraries were sequenced on Illumina HiSeq 2000/2500, MiSeq or NextSeq, producing 2 x 150 bp reads. All eight donors whose samples were sequenced were randomly selected healthy volunteers, three of them men and five women. Of the eight sequenced donors, seven were found to be HCMV-seropositive and one was found to be HCMV-seronegative.

Broader findings and caveats from the paper: Whether the expanded NKG2C-expressing T cell clones were specific for HCMV antigens was left unclear. In several donors, the dominant CD3+CD56+NKG2C+ clonotypes were found to rank among the top 10 CD8+ clonotypes and to make up roughly 1.0-7.0% of CD8+ T cells. Those dominant clonotypes were again the most abundant among CD3+CD56-NKG2C+ cells in a few donors, at about 28.3-65%.

Instrument on record: Illumina HiSeq 2000. 5'RACE template switching, by which a universal primer site and unique molecular identifiers were added, was used to make TCR beta cDNA libraries. Priming for cDNA synthesis came from the TCR beta constant segment, and two successive PCR amplification steps followed. Per the authors' processing: MIGEC was used to demultiplex reads and group reads by UMI, and MiTCR was used to assemble and quantify clonotypes. To exclude erroneous sequences, only TCR cDNA sequences supported by at least two reads were retained. The tcR package was used for downstream repertoire analysis, and clonotypes were matched across fractions by CDR3 nucleotide sequence plus V segment. Antigen specificity was annotated against VDJdb with VDJmatch, allowing one amino acid substitution in CDR3. TCRdb reanalyzed the reads, keeping one entry per CDR3 protein sequence and omitting DNA. The V and J calls here are based on TCRdb, not the publication. The table kept for this sample lists about 550,000 distinct CDR3 sequences. The top ten constitute around 3.3% of the sample.

HCMV-specific IgG was detected in serum with a commercial ELISA kit to determine HCMV serostatus. Peripheral blood mononuclear cells were isolated from blood by Ficoll density gradient centrifugation. Sequences SQVTM (CDR1) and ANQGSEA (CDR2) are obtained from the germline V gene. From the cysteine up to the phenylalanine, the CDR3 has a length of 16 residues. DNA is not recorded here. The sample consisted of blood T cells: a sorted CD56 or NKG2C T cell subset, CD4+ or CD8+ T cells, or bulk PBMC T cells (not recorded which). The chain uses TRBV29-1 and TRBJ2-1. The sequence derives from a man between 18 and 35 years old in good health. Donor details come from another sample of the same person, matched by shared clones. The CDR3 region reads CSVEDLKTNSYNEQFF.